The clone carrying this T cell receptor beta chain was detected a few times. Its antigen is unidentified. This specimen comes from a study of T-cell memory formation after mild COVID-19. Via MiXCR, TCRdb re-called the 5' RACE reads, giving one row per CDR3 protein. The data show 540,000 or so distinct CDR3 sequences, around 20% seen once. Germline trimming cut 0 bases from V and 0 bases from J; bases unmatched to any gene: 3. The CDR3 runs to 15 residues. Germline CDR1 is SGDLS and CDR2 is YYNGEE. Findings and limits, study-wide: Clones that shrank (day 15 to 85) were balanced CD4/CD8, whereas later expanders leaned CD4+. The study found contracting CD4+ clones mainly in CM and EM and contracting CD8+ clones in EMRA. Pre-infection memory harbored some responding clones, suggesting cross-reactive memory joined.

Sequencing was performed on PBMCs or a T cell subset sorted from them (not recorded which). The sequence came from an adult woman who had mild COVID-19 (a few samples of this study predate the infection). Cell type and time point are not known. This chain connects TRBV9 to TRBJ2-7; 7 nucleotides line up with TRBD1. CDR3 coding DNA: TGTGCCAGCAGCGTAGGGGACAGCAGCTCCTACGAGCAGTACTTC. It translates to CASSVGDSSSYEQYF.